These T cell receptor beta chains were read from a single sample in a study of T cells after yellow fever vaccination. TCRdb processed the 5' RACE reads anew with MiXCR; each CDR3 protein has one entry. The sample records approximately 300,000 distinct CDR3 sequences, around 13% being singletons. This specimen consisted of CD4+ T cells sorted from PBMCs, obtained 45 days after the yellow fever booster vaccination. These receptors were obtained from a man in his thirties or forties who received the YFV17D yellow fever vaccine. The CDR3 runs from the conserved cysteine through the conserved F or W. The D gene is left open where the match is weak. Size tells how often a clone was seen (once, few, many) or the class of an expanded clone, and some rows leave it out.

CDR3nt	CDR3aa	v_gene	j_gene	d_gene	abundance
TGCAGTGCTAGCCTTCCGGGACTAGCGGGAGGCGCAGATACGCAGTATTTT	CSASLPGLAGGADTQYF	TRBV20-1	TRBJ2-3	TRBD2	NA
TGTACCTGCAGCCCCGGGGTTGGAGGGACCTCAACCTACGAGCAGTACTTC	CTCSPGVGGTSTYEQYF	TRBV7-3	TRBJ2-7	NA	NA
TGTGCCAGCAGCAGTACCGGGACAGCCCTTGTGTATGGCTACACCTTC	CASSSTGTALVYGYTF	TRBV7-8	TRBJ1-2	TRBD1	NA
TGCAGCGGGAAGAACACTGAAGCTTTCTTT	CSGKNTEAFF	TRBV29-1	TRBJ1-1	NA	few
TGTGCCAGCAGACGTTCCCCTAGCACAGATACGCAGTATTTT	CASRRSPSTDTQYF	TRBV7-2	TRBJ2-3	NA	many
TGTGCCAGCAGCTTATCGGGGTCCGGGGTCGAGCAGTACTTC	CASSLSGSGVEQYF	TRBV13	TRBJ2-7	NA	few
TGTGCCAGCAGCTTAGCGAGCGGGAAACCCTACGAGCAGTACTTC	CASSLASGKPYEQYF	TRBV7-2	TRBJ2-7	TRBD2	few
TGTGCCAGCAGCTCACTACCCCCTAGCGGGAGGCCAGATACGCAGTATTTT	CASSSLPPSGRPDTQYF	TRBV7-3	TRBJ2-3	TRBD2	NA
TGTGCCAGCGGGGACGGAGTATACTACGAGCAGTACTTC	CASGDGVYYEQYF	TRBV6-2/TRBV6-3	TRBJ2-7	NA	NA
TGCAGTGCTAGAGTTCCCCCGGGAGCGGTCACAGATACGCAGTATTTT	CSARVPPGAVTDTQYF	TRBV20-1	TRBJ2-3	NA	few
TGTGCCAGCAGCGTAGCTCCGTCTAGGCTGATACAAAATGAGCAGTTCTTC	CASSVAPSRLIQNEQFF	TRBV9	TRBJ2-1	NA	few
TGCGCCAGCAGCTTTCGGGAGGGGGAGACCCAGTACTTC	CASSFREGETQYF	TRBV5-1	TRBJ2-5	TRBD2	NA
TGTGCCAGCAGCTCCCATAGCAATCAGCCCCAGCATTTT	CASSSHSNQPQHF	TRBV7-2	TRBJ1-5	NA	few
TGTGCCTGGAGTCGAAGCTCCTACAATGAGCAGTTCTTC	CAWSRSSYNEQFF	TRBV30	TRBJ2-1	NA	NA
TGTGCCAGCAGCTTGGTGCGCCAGCACACTGAAGCTTTCTTT	CASSLVRQHTEAFF	TRBV5-5	TRBJ1-1	NA	NA
TGTGCCAGCACCAATAAGGACAGATCATACAATGAGCAGTTCTTC	CASTNKDRSYNEQFF	TRBV25-1	TRBJ2-1	NA	NA
TGTGCCAGCAGCCAGTCGGGCAGGGAAGATGGCTACACCTTC	CASSQSGREDGYTF	TRBV3-1	TRBJ1-2	NA	NA
TGCGCCACCCACGATATCGCTAGCGGGAGTTACAATGAGCAGTTCTTC	CATHDIASGSYNEQFF	TRBV5-1	TRBJ2-1	TRBD2	NA
TGTGCCAGCAGTTACGGCGGGGGGTGGGATCAGCCCCAGCATTTT	CASSYGGGWDQPQHF	TRBV6-5	TRBJ1-5	NA	NA
TGTGCCAGCAGTAGAATCCCGGGCGGGGAGCTGTTTTTT	CASSRIPGGELFF	TRBV7-9	TRBJ2-2	NA	many
TGTGCCAGCAGTGAATGGTCTGGGGGAGGTACGCAGTATTTT	CASSEWSGGGTQYF	TRBV6-1	TRBJ2-3	NA	NA
TGTGCCAGCAGTTACACGTACAGGGGCTACGAGCAGTACTTC	CASSYTYRGYEQYF	TRBV6-5	TRBJ2-7	TRBD1	many
TGCGCCAGCAGCCAGGTACTAGCGGGCCACAATGAGCAGTTCTTC	CASSQVLAGHNEQFF	TRBV4-3	TRBJ2-1	TRBD2	few
TGTGCCAGCAGCAACAGGGGTGAAGCTTTCTTT	CASSNRGEAFF	TRBV9	TRBJ1-1	TRBD1	few
TGTGCCAGCAGTTCCTCGGGGCTGGGAAATTCACCCCTCCACTTT	CASSSSGLGNSPLHF	TRBV6-5	TRBJ1-6	NA	NA
TGTGCCAGCAGCAACCCGGGACTAGCGGGAGTTGAGCAGTTCTTC	CASSNPGLAGVEQFF	TRBV7-9	TRBJ2-1	TRBD2	NA
TGCGCCAGCACCCGGGACAGGGTAACCGGGGAGCTGTTTTTT	CASTRDRVTGELFF	TRBV5-1	TRBJ2-2	TRBD1	NA
TGCGCCAGCAGCTACCCGGGGGTCTACGAGCAGTACTTC	CASSYPGVYEQYF	TRBV5-1	TRBJ2-7	NA	NA
TGCAGCGTTGTTTATAGGAGGCACACCGGGGAGCTGTTTTTT	CSVVYRRHTGELFF	TRBV29-1	TRBJ2-2	NA	NA
TGTGCCAGCAGCCCCGGGACAGGGAGAGTAGAGACCCAGTACTTC	CASSPGTGRVETQYF	TRBV7-2	TRBJ2-5	TRBD1	few
TGCAGTGCTAGAGATGGAGGTGGATTCGGGAAGACCCAGTACTTC	CSARDGGGFGKTQYF	TRBV20-1	TRBJ2-5	NA	NA
TGTGCCAGCAGCTTAGTTCCGAGCACAGATACGCAGTATTTT	CASSLVPSTDTQYF	TRBV7-6	TRBJ2-3	NA	few
TGCGCCAGCAGCTTGGCTTTACTAGCGGGAGTTCCTCAAGAGACCCAGTACTTC	CASSLALLAGVPQETQYF	TRBV5-1	TRBJ2-5	TRBD2	few
TGCGCCAGCAGTAAAGAAAGGGACAGGGAGGCTGAGCAGTTCTTC	CASSKERDREAEQFF	TRBV5-1	TRBJ2-1	TRBD1	NA
TGCGCCAGCAGAGCATTAAGGACCTCTTACGAGCAGTACTTC	CASRALRTSYEQYF	TRBV5-1	TRBJ2-7	NA	few
TGTGCCAGCAGCCCAGGACAGGGACGACTTCCCTTC	CASSPGQGRLPF	TRBV7-2	TRBJ1-2	TRBD1	few
TGTGCCAGCAGCACCGGGACAGTCGGGGAGCTGTTTTTT	CASSTGTVGELFF	TRBV7-2	TRBJ2-2	TRBD1	NA
TGTGCCAGCAGTGAAAGGGTCGCAGATACGCAGTATTTT	CASSERVADTQYF	TRBV6-1	TRBJ2-3	NA	few
TGTGCCATCAGTGATATGGGGCCACAGTACTTC	CAISDMGPQYF	TRBV10-3	TRBJ2-7	NA	NA
TGCGCCAGCAGCGCTGGGGACAGAGCTAACTATGGCTACACCTTC	CASSAGDRANYGYTF	TRBV5-1	TRBJ1-2	TRBD1	NA
TGTGCCAGCAGCTTGGGACGGTGGGAAGGAACCCAGTACTTC	CASSLGRWEGTQYF	TRBV5-4	TRBJ2-5	NA	NA
TGTGCCAGCAGTGTGGAGGGCAGAATACGCTCTGGGGCCAACGTCCTGACTTTC	CASSVEGRIRSGANVLTF	TRBV5-4	TRBJ2-6	NA	NA
TGTGCCAGCAGCGCGGGACCCGATGTTAATACGCAGTATTTT	CASSAGPDVNTQYF	TRBV7-3	TRBJ2-3	NA	NA
TGTGCCAGCAGTTTTGTACAGACTAACTATGGCTACACCTTC	CASSFVQTNYGYTF	TRBV12-3/TRBV12-4	TRBJ1-2	NA	NA
TGCAGCGTTGAACATCTTTCCGGGAAAGAGCAGTTCTTC	CSVEHLSGKEQFF	TRBV29-1	TRBJ2-1	NA	few
TGCGCCAGCAGCCATTCCGGGACAGGGATGCGGGGTGAGCAGTTCTTC	CASSHSGTGMRGEQFF	TRBV4-1	TRBJ2-1	TRBD1	many
TGCAGTGCTAGAGATCAACACAGGGGACATACGCAGTATTTT	CSARDQHRGHTQYF	TRBV20-1	TRBJ2-3	TRBD1	few
TGCGCCAGCAGCAGAGCGGGAGGCGCCTACGAGCAGTACTTC	CASSRAGGAYEQYF	TRBV5-1	TRBJ2-7	TRBD2	many
TGTGCCAGCTCACCACCGTTTCCGGGCTCTACCGACGAGCAGTACTTC	CASSPPFPGSTDEQYF	TRBV18	TRBJ2-7	NA	many
TGCGCCAGCAGCTTGGGGTGGACAACGAACACCGGGGAGCTGTTTTTT	CASSLGWTTNTGELFF	TRBV5-1	TRBJ2-2	NA	NA
TGTGCCAGCAGCTCCTCGATCGAGCAGTACTTC	CASSSSIEQYF	TRBV7-9	TRBJ2-7	NA	NA
TGTGCCAGCAGTCCTCGAGGAGGTTCGAACACCGGGGAGCTGTTTTTT	CASSPRGGSNTGELFF	TRBV6-4	TRBJ2-2	NA	NA
TGTGCCACCAGCAAGGCCCTGGGGGGGGGCTTTGAGACCCAGTACTTC	CATSKALGGGFETQYF	TRBV15	TRBJ2-5	NA	few
TGTGCCAGTAGTATAGTATTTCCGGGAGTGGAGACCCAGTACTTC	CASSIVFPGVETQYF	TRBV19	TRBJ2-5	NA	NA
TGCAGTGCTAGCGGGCGAGGGCTCTCCTACGAGCAGTACTTC	CSASGRGLSYEQYF	TRBV20-1	TRBJ2-7	NA	few
TGTGCTACTTCGGACAGGGGGTTTCGGCGGGAGAGTGGGGAGCAGTACTTC	CATSDRGFRRESGEQYF	TRBV28	TRBJ2-7	TRBD1	many
TGTGCCAGCAGTGATCCCAGGTTGGGTGAGCAGTTCTTC	CASSDPRLGEQFF	TRBV4-2	TRBJ2-1	NA	NA
TGTGCCAGCAGCTTCCAACTCCCGGGGACTAATGAAAAACTGTTTTTT	CASSFQLPGTNEKLFF	TRBV11-2	TRBJ1-4	NA	NA